These T cell receptor beta chains were read from a single sample in a study of T-cell memory formation after mild COVID-19. In TCRdb, the 5' RACE reads were re-called with MiXCR into one record per CDR3 protein. The sample lists 58,000 or so distinct CDR3 sequences, about 27% occurring once. The sequenced sample consisted of PBMCs or a T cell subset sorted from them (not recorded which). These receptors all come from a man between 18 and 29 years old who had mild COVID-19 (a few samples of this study predate the infection). Cell type and time point are not known. Both conserved end residues are part of each CDR3. Fields, in order: CDR3 length, clone size, D gene, V gene, J gene, CDR3 DNA, CDR3 protein. D genes are given only for firm matches. Size is stated for part of the rows, as once, few or many counts, or as a class when the clone is expanded.

>13|few|TRBD1|TRBV6-2/TRBV6-3|TRBJ2-3
TGTGCCAGCAGCGGGACAGCTTCAGATACGCAGTATTTT
CASSGTASDTQYF
>14|-|-|TRBV18|TRBJ1-3
TGTGCCAGCTCACGCCCGGACTCTGGAAACACCATATATTTT
CASSRPDSGNTIYF
>18|-|-|TRBV5-1|TRBJ2-1
TGCGCCAGCCGGCCCCCCCAGATTGGGGGCCCTTCCTACAATGAGCAGTTCTTC
CASRPPQIGGPSYNEQFF
>13|few|-|TRBV4-2|TRBJ1-2
TGTGCCACCGAGGGGGGAGCTAACTATGGCTACACCTTC
CATEGGANYGYTF
>12|-|-|TRBV7-9|TRBJ1-2
TGTGCCAGCAGCGCAGGGTACTATGGCTACACCTTC
CASSAGYYGYTF
>15|-|TRBD2|TRBV2|TRBJ2-4
TGTGCCAGCAGGGGGACTAGCGCAGCCAAAAACATTCAGTACTTC
CASRGTSAAKNIQYF
>14|-|-|TRBV7-6|TRBJ2-7
TGTGCCAGCAGCCCCCGGGACATCTCCTACGAGCAGTACTTC
CASSPRDISYEQYF
>17|-|-|TRBV5-1|TRBJ2-1
TGCGCCAGCAGCTTGATGGCCCTAGAGAGTGCCTACAATGAGCAGTTCTTC
CASSLMALESAYNEQFF
>14|-|-|TRBV7-8|TRBJ1-2
TGTGCCAGCAGCCTGGACAACTCTAACTATGGCTACACCTTC
CASSLDNSNYGYTF
>13|-|-|TRBV5-1|TRBJ2-1
TGCGCCAGCAGCTCCCCCCTTATGGATGAGCAGTTCTTC
CASSSPLMDEQFF
>16|-|-|TRBV11-2|TRBJ2-1
TGTGCCAGCAGCCCTAATCTGGACTCTCCCTACAATGAGCAGTTCTTC
CASSPNLDSPYNEQFF
>12|-|-|TRBV7-9|TRBJ2-1
TGTGCCAGCAGCTTGGGAGACAATGAGCAGTTCTTC
CASSLGDNEQFF
>13|few|-|TRBV12-3/TRBV12-4|TRBJ2-2
TGTGCCAGCAGCCCAGAGGGGGTCGGGGAGCTGTTTTTT
CASSPEGVGELFF